Presented here are 20 T cell receptor beta chains from one specimen sequenced in a study of CD8+ T cells in alopecia areata. Sequencing used cDNA as its template, made by extracting RNA and reverse transcribing it. Sequencing used immunoSEQ multiplex PCR; TCRdb keeps in-frame clones, though not all of them. Among about 150,000 clones listed, about nine tenths were seen once. Sequenced here: CD8+ T cells sorted from blood, sampled at week 0. The receptor set was obtained from a human donor with alopecia areata.

This clone was recorded once. V and J are TRBV19 and TRBJ2-6, with D perhaps matching TRBD2 (5 bases). There are 16 residues in the CDR3. The germline V gene has CDR1 LNHDA and CDR2 SQIVND (reference sequence). V lost 7 bases and J 0 bases, leaving 13 bases between the germline ends. CDR3 sequence reads: CASTPTGSSGANVLTF. In nucleotides, the CDR3 is TGTGCCAGTACTCCAACGGGGAGCTCTGGGGCCAACGTCCTGACTTTC.

The V gene is TRBV5-5, the J gene TRBJ1-2; D remains unclear. The CDR3 contains 16 residues. Trimming took 0 bases from V and 0 from J, leaving 12 bases between them. CDR1 and CDR2 (germline): SGHKS, YYEKEE (reference sequence). The CDR3 protein is CASSLEWVPANYGYTF. CDR3 in DNA: TGTGCCAGCAGCTTGGAATGGGTTCCAGCTAACTATGGCTACACCTTC.

The chain has TRBV29-1 and TRBJ2-5, with TRBD1 matching 8 bases. Germline V gene lookup returns CDR1 SQVTM and CDR2 ANQGSEA. CDR3 length: 12 residues. J gave up 5 bases and V 5 bases, and 4 bases lay outside the gene matches. The chain's CDR3 is CSVLHRGETQYF. The CDR3, as DNA: TGCAGCGTTTTACACAGGGGGGAGACCCAGTACTTC.

The chain links TRBV7-2 to TRBJ2-7; no clear D. Germline CDR1 and CDR2: SGHTA and FQGNSA. This CDR3 has 13 amino acids. V gave up 5 bases and J gave up 5 bases, with 13 bases separating them. The CDR3, as DNA: TGTGCCAGCAGCCGCATGGCCTCTGACGAGCAGTACTTC. Translation: CASSRMASDEQYF.

The chain carries TRBV6-6 and TRBJ1-4, with D unclear. This CDR3 is built from 9 residues. From germline, CDR1 is MNHNY and CDR2 SVGAGI (reference sequence). V lost 6 bases to trimming and J lost 13 bases, with 6 bases between them. The CDR3 loop is CASSAGLFF. DNA for the CDR3: TGTGCCAGCAGCGCCGGACTGTTTTTT.

The chain links TRBV19 to TRBJ1-1; D is uncertain. The CDR3 extends over 13 amino acids. Germline V gives CDR1 LNHDA, CDR2 SQIVND (reference sequence). The germline V and J ends were trimmed by 3 bases and 1 base, with 6 bases remaining between them. The CDR3 nucleotides read TGTGCCAGTAGTATGGGCAGGAACACTGAAGCTTTCTTT. It specifies CASSMGRNTEAFF.

V gene TRBV9 combines with J gene TRBJ2-7; D is unresolved. V lost 4 bases and J 1 base, leaving 15 bases between the germline ends. The length of the CDR3 is 15 residues. The V gene's germline CDR1 is SGDLS and CDR2 YYNGEE. The CDR3 DNA is TGTGCCAGCAGCCTCGGTGTAGGCCTTTCCTACGAGCAGTACTTC. It is translated as CASSLGVGLSYEQYF.

The sample holds a few counts of this clone. The CDR3 loop is CSVVSPRAGDISSYNEQFF. The CDR3 DNA reads TGCAGCGTTGTAAGCCCCCGAGCGGGGGATATTAGCTCCTACAATGAGCAGTTCTTC. The chain combines TRBV29-1 with TRBJ2-1, with 8 bases identical to TRBD2. CDR3 length equals 19 residues. V lost 4 bases and J lost 0; bases outside the gene matches: 17. CDR1 and CDR2 (germline): SQVTM, ANQGSEA.

This clone was observed a handful of times. The chain links TRBV27 to TRBJ2-1, with TRBD2 matching 7 bases. This CDR3 has 16 amino acids. The V gene's germline CDR1 is MNHEY and CDR2 SMNVEV (reference sequence). Trimming took 7 bases from V and 9 from J; bases not matched to a gene: 18. The CDR3 coding sequence is TGTGCCAGCACCCTAACGAGACTAGCAGCCCACAGTGAGCAGTTCTTC. Translated: CASTLTRLAAHSEQFF.

V is TRBV27 and J is TRBJ2-1; D perhaps matches TRBD1 (5 bases). The CDR3 contains 13 residues. The V and J ends lost 3 bases and 12 bases respectively, with 15 bases between them. Germline V gene lookup returns CDR1 MNHEY and CDR2 SMNVEV (reference sequence). CDR3 coding DNA: TGTGCCAGCAGTTTGACGCTTCAAAGGGGGCAGTTCTTC. Its protein product is CASSLTLQRGQFF.

V is TRBV27 and J is TRBJ2-7; 12 bases match TRBD1. Per germline, CDR1 MNHEY and CDR2 SMNVEV (reference sequence). The CDR3 has 14 residues. Losses at the gene ends were 6 bases for V and 5 bases for J; bases not matched to a gene: 5. CDR3 loop: CASRPGQGAHEQYF. CDR3 sequence (DNA): TGTGCCAGCAGACCGGGACAGGGGGCACACGAGCAGTACTTC.

This clone appeared a few times. The chain links TRBV10-2 to TRBJ2-1; D is ambiguous. CDR1 and CDR2 from the germline V gene are WSHSY and SAAADI. V shed 0 bases and J shed 0 bases, with 15 bases lying between them. This CDR3 is built from 18 residues. The CDR3 reads CASSESFWTSSSYNEQFF. Here the CDR3 DNA reads TGCGCCAGCAGTGAGTCCTTCTGGACGTCGAGCTCCTACAATGAGCAGTTCTTC.

As for this clone: The identical CDR3 is also encoded by other nucleotide sequences in the sample. The J gene is TRBJ1-2, the V gene TRBV7-2; D ambiguous. V dropped 1 base and J dropped 2 bases, with 8 bases sitting between them. This CDR3 is built from 14 residues. Germline V gene lookup returns CDR1 SGHTA and CDR2 FQGNSA. CDR3 coding DNA: TGTGCCAGCAGCTTAGGAGGAGACAACTATGGCTACACCTTC. This gives the protein CASSLGGDNYGYTF.

The genes are TRBV19 and TRBJ2-7; no reliable D call. V lost 3 bases and J 3 bases, leaving 12 bases between the germline ends. CDR1 and CDR2 from the germline V gene are LNHDA and SQIVND (reference sequence). The CDR3 totals 14 residues. The CDR3 is CASSIRPADYEQYF. The CDR3 DNA is TGTGCCAGTAGTATCCGGCCTGCTGACTACGAGCAGTACTTC.

This chain links TRBV4-1 with TRBJ1-5, with a weak D call TRBD1 (5 bases). Germline lookup yields CDR1 MGHRA and CDR2 YSYEKL. The CDR3 consists of 15 residues. Trimming removed 3 bases from V and 1 base from J, with 10 bases in between. The CDR3 sequence: CASSQVTASNQPQHF. Written as DNA, the CDR3 is TGCGCCAGCAGCCAGGTGACAGCGAGCAATCAGCCCCAGCATTTT.

The gene calls are TRBV14 and TRBJ2-1; 7 bases agree with TRBD2. Germline V lookup: CDR1 SGHDN, CDR2 FVKESK. Trimming removed 1 base from V and 9 bases from J; junction bases left unmatched: 9. The CDR3 runs 15 residues. As DNA, the CDR3 is TGTGCCAGCAGCCAAGCGTGGGAGGGAAACGTTGAGCAGTTCTTC. It is translated as CASSQAWEGNVEQFF.

The chain recombines TRBV6-5 with TRBJ2-1; TRBD2 matches at 12 bases. The CDR3 loop spans 16 amino acids. Unmatched junction bases numbered 5, after V lost 4 bases and J lost 4 bases. Germline CDR1 MNHEY, CDR2 SVGAGI. The CDR3 spells CASSSRTSGIYNEQFF. Written as DNA, the CDR3 is TGTGCCAGCAGTTCACGGACTAGCGGGATTTACAATGAGCAGTTCTTC.

The chain recombines TRBV5-6 with TRBJ2-7, with TRBD1 matching over 7 bases. Germline V lookup: CDR1 SGHDT, CDR2 YYEEEE. J lost 2 bases, V lost 1 base, and 6 bases had no gene match. The CDR3 spans 15 residues. CDR3 nucleotides: TGTGCCAGCAGCTTGAATAAAGGGGGCCCCTACGAGCAGTACTTC. Its translation: CASSLNKGGPYEQYF.

This clone showed up just once. The gene calls are TRBV5-1 and TRBJ2-1; 10 bases align to TRBD2. The CDR3 runs to 15 residues. V shed 4 bases, J shed 3 bases, and the junction held 4 bases outside the gene matches. Germline CDR1 and CDR2: SGHRS and YFSETQ. This CDR3 reads CASSAVAGGYNEQFF. As DNA, the CDR3 is TGCGCCAGCAGCGCCGTAGCGGGAGGCTACAATGAGCAGTTCTTC.

The chain employs TRBV4-1 and TRBJ2-1; 7 bases align to TRBD1. This CDR3 has 13 residues. Per the germline V gene, CDR1 is MGHRA and CDR2 is YSYEKL. V was pared by 6 bases and J by 6 bases, with 5 bases of the junction left unmatched. CDR3 amino acids: CASSDRVSNEQFF. The CDR3, as DNA: TGCGCCAGCAGTGACAGGGTAAGCAATGAGCAGTTCTTC.